The 18 T cell receptor beta chains reported below all come from one sample, sequenced in a study of shared clonotypes between healthy human individuals. Method: immunoSEQ multiplex PCR; TCRdb's copy keeps in-frame clones and lacks some. In the table there are approximately 1,500,000 clones, roughly 98% of which are singletons. Material: naive CD4+ T cells sorted from blood. Subset described: CD45RA+ positively selected. The receptors come from a man between 25 and 39 years old in good health.

V and J are TRBV2 and TRBJ1-1; D perhaps matches TRBD1 (6 bases). Germline lookup yields CDR1 SNHLY and CDR2 FYNNEI. This CDR3 has 13 residues. V was clipped by 6 bases and J by 3 bases, with 11 bases between them. The CDR3 loop is CASRYRDYTEAFF. The CDR3 nucleotides are TGTGCCAGCAGATACAGGGACTACACTGAAGCTTTCTTT.

The chain links TRBV2 to TRBJ1-4; D unclear. Germline loops: CDR1 SNHLY, CDR2 FYNNEI. The germline V and J ends were trimmed by 7 bases and 4 bases, with 19 bases remaining between them. This CDR3 has 16 amino acids. The DNA of the CDR3 is TGTGCCAGCACTTATGGAAGGGCAGCCGTTAATGAAAAACTGTTTTTT. Translating gives CASTYGRAAVNEKLFF.

Concerning this clone itself: The same CDR3 can be traced to other DNA sequences in this sample. The chain links TRBV9 to TRBJ2-1; D possibly matches TRBD1 or TRBD2 (5 bases each). CDR1 is SGDLS and CDR2 is YYNGEE in the germline V gene. This CDR3 is built from 17 residues. Trimming took 0 bases from V and 0 from J, leaving 13 bases between them. Here the CDR3 reads CASSVAPSGSSYNEQFF. CDR3 DNA sequence: TGTGCCAGCAGCGTAGCCCCCTCAGGGAGCTCCTACAATGAGCAGTTCTTC.

The chain carries TRBV29-1 and TRBJ2-5; D is undetermined. Germline V lookup: CDR1 SQVTM, CDR2 ANQGSEA. Between the trimmed V and J ends, which lost 4 bases and 3 bases, there was a span of 6 bases. This CDR3 is built from 11 residues. DNA of the CDR3: TGCAGCGTTGTAGGGAAAGAGACCCAGTACTTC. It encodes CSVVGKETQYF.

This chain connects TRBV5-1 to TRBJ1-1, with 9 bases that match TRBD1. The CDR3 spans 13 residues. CDR1 SGHRS and CDR2 YFSETQ come from the germline V gene. J gave up 2 bases and V 6 bases, and 2 bases lay outside the gene matches. CDR3 nucleotide sequence: TGCGCCAGCATGGGACAGGGTAACACTGAAGCTTTCTTT. Amino acid sequence: CASMGQGNTEAFF.

The rearrangement links TRBV9 to TRBJ2-3, with 9 bases aligning to TRBD2. Looked up from germline, CDR1 is SGDLS and CDR2 is YYNGEE. The CDR3 is made up of 15 amino acids. Germline trimming cut 3 bases from V and 1 base from J; bases unmatched to any gene: 3. The CDR3 region is CASSGTSARTDTQYF. CDR3 coding DNA: TGTGCCAGCAGCGGGACTAGCGCTCGCACAGATACGCAGTATTTT.

V gene TRBV12-5 combines with J gene TRBJ2-7, with a tentative D call TRBD1 (6 bases). Germline assignment: CDR1 LGHNT and CDR2 FRNRAP. The CDR3 extends over 15 amino acids. Trimming removed 3 bases at V and 3 bases at J, with 15 bases between. This CDR3 is CASGFPLTGNYEQYF. The CDR3 nucleotides are TGTGCTAGTGGTTTCCCTTTAACAGGGAACTACGAGCAGTACTTC. The complete variable domain, with remaining parts taken from reference TRBV12-5 and TRBJ2-7, reads DARVTQTPRHKVTEMGQEVTMRCQPILGHNTVFWYRQTMMQGLELLAYFRNRAPLDDSGMPKDRFSAEMPDATLATLKIQPSEPRDSAVYFCASGFPLTGNYEQYFGPGTRLTVT.

V is TRBV27 and J is TRBJ1-1, with 7 nucleotides matching TRBD1. The V segment lost 5 bases and the J segment 2 bases; nucleotides outside the gene matches: 20. The CDR3 covers 19 residues. Germline V gives CDR1 MNHEY, CDR2 SMNVEV (reference sequence). The chain's CDR3 is CASSRPVRDRKTGNTEAFF. In DNA, the CDR3 is TGTGCCAGCAGTAGGCCAGTCAGGGACAGAAAAACTGGAAACACTGAAGCTTTCTTT.

The CDR3 is CAIRRGAYNEQFF. CDR3 coding DNA: TGTGCCATCCGAAGGGGCGCCTACAATGAGCAGTTCTTC. The chain has TRBV27 and TRBJ2-1; tentatively, D is TRBD1 (5 bases). Germline-derived CDR1 and CDR2 are MNHEY and SMNVEV (reference sequence). The CDR3 consists of 13 residues. The V end was cut by 10 bases, the J end by 2 bases, with 12 bases between.

The chain has TRBV15 and TRBJ2-7; 14 bases are a match to TRBD2. V shed 8 bases, J shed 4 bases, and the junction held 10 bases outside the gene matches. Germline values: CDR1 LNHNV, CDR2 YYDKDF (reference sequence). The CDR3 is 16 residues long. The CDR3 protein is CATQGLAGDKGYEQYF. The CDR3 coding sequence is TGTGCCACCCAGGGACTAGCGGGAGATAAAGGGTACGAGCAGTACTTC.

This chain connects TRBV28 to TRBJ1-1; 9 bases agree with TRBD1. J gave up 11 bases and V 3 bases, and 4 bases lay outside the gene matches. This CDR3 contains 12 residues. Germline V lookup: CDR1 MDHEN, CDR2 SYDVKM. The CDR3 nucleotides read TGTGCCAGCAGTTTCTGGGGGACAGGGGCTTTCTTT. It encodes CASSFWGTGAFF.

The chain links TRBV11-2 to TRBJ2-1; D remains ambiguous. Germline V gene sequence: CDR1 SGHAT, CDR2 FQNNGV. CDR3 length equals 14 residues. The V and J ends lost 1 base and 0 bases respectively, with 4 bases between them. The CDR3 DNA sequence: TGTGCCAGCAGCTTAGGGATCTCCTACAATGAGCAGTTCTTC. It translates to CASSLGISYNEQFF.

The DNA of the CDR3 is TGTGCCAGCAGTTTTGTCCAGGGGGATTCCTACGAGCAGTACTTC. Its protein is CASSFVQGDSYEQYF. The V call is TRBV27, the J call TRBJ2-7; 7 positions agree with TRBD1. Per the germline V gene, CDR1 is MNHEY and CDR2 is SMNVEV (reference sequence). V was pared by 3 bases and J by 1 base, with 6 bases of the junction left unmatched. This CDR3 is 15 amino acids long.

V is TRBV5-1 and J is TRBJ1-2; TRBD1 is a possible D gene (6 bases). Per germline, CDR1 SGHRS and CDR2 YFSETQ. The CDR3 extends over 13 amino acids. Trimming took off 2 bases at V and 4 bases at J, with 9 bases between the two ends. The CDR3 spells CASSFEQGYGYTF. The CDR3, as DNA: TGCGCCAGCAGCTTTGAACAGGGCTATGGCTACACCTTC.

V gene TRBV18 combines with J gene TRBJ2-7; 8 positions agree with TRBD1. The J segment lost 2 bases and the V segment lost 2 bases, leaving 8 bases of the junction unmatched. Germline CDR1 reads KGHSH; CDR2 reads LQKENI. The CDR3 spans 16 residues. As DNA, the CDR3 is TGTGCCAGCTCACCAATTCCAGGGGGCCCTACCTACGAGCAGTACTTC. This sequence encodes CASSPIPGGPTYEQYF.

The chain is built from TRBV7-2 and TRBJ2-7, with D tentatively TRBD1 (6 bases). CDR3 length: 16 amino acids. The germline V and J ends were trimmed by 1 base and 2 bases, with 15 bases remaining between them. Germline-derived CDR1 and CDR2 are SGHTA and FQGNSA. The CDR3 nucleotides read TGTGCCAGCAGCTTAGTCTACCGGGACACCCCCTACGAGCAGTACTTC. Amino acid sequence: CASSLVYRDTPYEQYF.

CDR3 sequence (DNA): TGTGCCAGTAGTATTTCAAACTATGAGACCCAGTACTTC. It specifies CASSISNYETQYF. V gene TRBV19 combines with J gene TRBJ2-5, with D uncertain. This CDR3 has 13 residues. The germline gives CDR1 LNHDA, CDR2 SQIVND (reference sequence). Trimming stripped 3 bases from V and 5 bases from J, with 10 bases between.

The chain uses TRBV5-6 and TRBJ2-3; D might be TRBD1 or TRBD2, each matching 5 bases. Trimming took 6 bases from V and 6 from J, leaving 11 bases between them. The CDR3 sequence is 12 residues long. Germline V CDR1 and CDR2: SGHDT, YYEEEE. The DNA for the CDR3 is TGTGCCAGCAACTCGGGGCAGGATACGCAGTATTTT. This encodes CASNSGQDTQYF. The whole variable domain, remainder taken from reference TRBV5-6 and TRBJ2-3, is DAGVTQSPTHLIKTRGQQVTLRCSPKSGHDTVSWYQQALGQGPQFIFQYYEEEERQRGNFPDRFSGHQFPNYSSELNVNALLLGDSALYLCASNSGQDTQYFGPGTRLTVL.